The entry that follows covers one T cell receptor beta chain sequence. Its target is not known. The sample is drawn from a study of T cells after yellow fever vaccination. Across the whole study: SMART-Seq v4 Ultra Low Input served to prepare low-cell-number fractions. General observations from the study: Clones that expanded after primary vaccination mostly reappeared after the booster (nearly 98% CD4, 70% to 90% CD8). Within FACS-sorted repertoires, abundant clonotypes contaminating from the bulk population could be present.

Germline V gives CDR1 DFQATT, CDR2 SNEGSKA (reference sequence). The length of the CDR3 is 15 residues. With V trimmed by 6 bases and J by 4 bases, 10 bases remained unmatched. Template-switching 5'RACE yielded the TCR cDNA; a universal primer site and UMIs were added in the process. TCRdb redid the calling of the 5' RACE reads with MiXCR, one entry per CDR3 protein. The sample holds about 320,000 distinct CDR3 sequences; 12% are singletons and the top ten take 2.5% to 4%. The sequencing used CD4+ T cells sorted from PBMCs, collected 15 days after the yellow fever booster vaccination. V and J are TRBV20-1 and TRBJ2-3; 10 bases are shared with TRBD2. The sequence was obtained from a man aged 18 to 35 who received the YFV17D yellow fever vaccine. CDR3 DNA: TGCAGTGCCGAGGGGGGAGCGGGGGGGTCAGATACGCAGTATTTT. Its translation: CSAEGGAGGSDTQYF.